One and the same sample provided the 4 T cell receptor beta chains below, sequenced in a study of T cells in narcolepsy. Profiled with immunoSEQ multiplex PCR; TCRdb holds only in-frame clones, not every one. The data show tens of thousands of clones, with 80% to 85% seen just once and less than 5% held by the top ten. Sequenced material: memory (CD45RA-) CD4+ T cells from blood. The receptors originated from a human donor in good health.

Only a few counts were recorded for this clone. The genes are TRBV5-8 and TRBJ2-1, with 16 bases aligning to TRBD2. This CDR3 has 19 residues. Trimming cost V 5 bases and J 0 bases; bases outside gene matches: 8. CDR1 is SGHTS and CDR2 is YDEGEE in the germline V gene. CDR3 in DNA: TGTGCCAGCAGGAGGCTTGGGACTAGCGGGGGGGGCTCCTACAATGAGCAGTTCTTC. Protein sequence: CASRRLGTSGGGSYNEQFF.

This clone was counted only a few times. The chain carries TRBV2 and TRBJ2-6; D is ambiguous. This CDR3 comprises 14 residues. V gave up 7 bases and J gave up 3 bases, with 10 bases separating them. The germline V gene encodes CDR1 SNHLY and CDR2 FYNNEI. CDR3 loop: CASIQDRGANVLTF. The DNA of the CDR3 is TGTGCCAGCATTCAAGATCGTGGGGCCAACGTCCTGACTTTC.

This chain joins TRBV5-1 and TRBJ2-7; D possibly uses TRBD1 or TRBD2 (5 bases each). CDR1 is SGHRS and CDR2 is YFSETQ in the germline V gene. This CDR3 is 13 amino acids long. Trimming took 0 bases from V and 7 from J, leaving 11 bases between them. Here the CDR3 DNA reads TGCGCCAGCAGCTTGGAGTTGGGGGAAGAGCAGTACTTC. Protein sequence: CASSLELGEEQYF.

This clone was seen a handful of times. V usage is TRBV19 and J usage is TRBJ1-1, with a weak D call TRBD1 (6 bases). V lost 5 bases, J lost 1 base, and 11 bases lay in between. This CDR3 has 14 amino acids. Per the germline V gene, CDR1 is LNHDA and CDR2 is SQIVND (reference sequence). The CDR3 nucleotides are TGTGCCAGTAGTCTGGACAGCCAGAACACTGAAGCTTTCTTT. Translating gives CASSLDSQNTEAFF.